One sample yielded the 13 T cell receptor beta chains listed below, sequenced in a study of blood T cells in healthy people across ages. A J-beta primer mix and a sample-barcoded 5' primer were used in a second PCR of about 7 to 12 cycles. TCRdb redid the calling of the 5' RACE reads with MiXCR, one entry per CDR3 protein. The sample lists roughly 800,000 distinct CDR3 sequences; over 45% were seen once. What was sequenced was blood. Receptors originate from a man aged 30-40 years in good health.

This chain links TRBV5-1 with TRBJ2-1, with 9 bases aligning to TRBD1. CDR1 and CDR2 from the germline V gene are SGHRS and YFSETQ. Trimming removed 3 bases from V and 8 bases from J; junction bases left unmatched: 15. There are 17 residues in the CDR3. In nucleotides, the CDR3 is TGCGCCAGCAGCTCAGGGGGGGGGACAGGGTTGGAAGATGAGCAGTTCTTC. Encoded protein: CASSSGGGTGLEDEQFF.

This chain connects TRBV29-1 to TRBJ2-7; tentatively, D is TRBD2 (6 bases). The ends were cut back, 7 bases at V and 9 bases at J, with 19 bases in the middle. There are 12 residues in the CDR3. Germline V gene lookup returns CDR1 SQVTM and CDR2 ANQGSEA. The CDR3 reads CSAGGVRAPQYF. The CDR3 DNA reads TGCAGCGCTGGAGGGGTAAGGGCCCCGCAGTACTTC.

The V and J genes are TRBV7-9 and TRBJ2-2, with D perhaps TRBD1 (6 bases). The CDR3 is 15 amino acids. Germline lookup yields CDR1 SEHNR and CDR2 FQNEAQ (reference sequence). With 5 bases removed from V and 5 bases from J, the gap between germline ends came to 15 bases. DNA for the CDR3: TGTGCCAGCAGCGGGTTGTCAGGGGTAACCGGGGAGCTGTTTTTT. Protein: CASSGLSGVTGELFF.

The chain carries TRBV6-6 and TRBJ2-7; 11 bases line up with TRBD2. The germline V gene has CDR1 MNHNY and CDR2 SVGAGI (reference sequence). The CDR3 is 15 amino acids. Trimming at V came to 6 bases and at J to 7 bases, leaving 11 bases not matched to a gene. This CDR3 reads CASSPQLAGVGEQYF. The CDR3 nucleotides read TGTGCCAGCAGCCCCCAACTAGCGGGAGTGGGAGAGCAGTACTTC.

This chain joins TRBV20-1 and TRBJ2-3; D not certain. Per germline, CDR1 DFQATT and CDR2 SNEGSKA (reference sequence). The CDR3 totals 14 residues. V lost 6 bases and J lost 2, with 15 bases in between. The CDR3 reads CSAPWPTYTDTQYF. CDR3 in DNA: TGCAGTGCCCCGTGGCCTACCTACACAGATACGCAGTATTTT.

This sequence joins TRBV9 and TRBJ2-5; TRBD2 matches 11 bases. The DNA matches TRBJ2-7 better at its end, which makes the J call doubtful. The CDR3 runs 15 residues. CDR1 is SGDLS, CDR2 YYNGEE, per germline. CDR3 protein: CASSPKLAGVYEQYF. The CDR3 DNA reads as TGTGCCAGCAGCCCTAAACTAGCGGGAGTATACGAGCAGTACTTC.

About this clonotype itself: A much larger clone sits a single nucleotide away, making a read error possible. The chain has TRBV20-1 and TRBJ1-1; D call uncertain. Germline V gene data show CDR1 as DFQATT and CDR2 as SNEGSKA (reference sequence). This CDR3 comprises 13 residues. CDR3 loop: CSATQGKNTGAFF. The CDR3, as DNA: TGCAGTGCTACTCAAGGGAAGAACACTGGAGCTTTCTTT.

The chain has TRBV4-2 and TRBJ2-7; D is unresolved. V was trimmed by 1 base and J by 2 bases, leaving 9 bases between them. The CDR3 has 14 amino acids. The germline gives CDR1 LGHNA, CDR2 YNFKEQ. CDR3 sequence: CASSQGRHTYEQYF. For the CDR3, the DNA is TGTGCCAGCAGCCAAGGAAGACATACCTACGAGCAGTACTTC.

The rearrangement uses TRBV7-2 and TRBJ1-2; TRBD1 might be the D (5 bases). This CDR3 is 13 amino acids long. Per the germline V gene, CDR1 is SGHTA and CDR2 is FQGNSA. V was shortened by 5 bases and J by 9 bases, with 16 bases between the two germline ends. Here the CDR3 reads CASSRGPSERYTF. The CDR3 DNA reads TGTGCCAGCAGCCGGGGCCCCTCTGAGCGCTACACCTTC.

The chain recombines TRBV7-9 with TRBJ2-3; 8 positions agree with TRBD2. The CDR3 consists of 19 residues. Trimming at V came to 4 bases and at J to 5 bases, leaving 20 bases not matched to a gene. Germline-derived CDR1 and CDR2 are SEHNR and FQNEAQ (reference sequence). CDR3 in DNA: TGTGCCAGCAGCTCCACATATGGGGGTTTCGGGGGGGCCGGAGATACGCAGTATTTT. It encodes CASSSTYGGFGGAGDTQYF.

To note about this clonotype: A much bigger clone sits one base away, suggesting this may be a read error. This chain links TRBV12-3 or TRBV12-4 with TRBJ2-7; D uncertain. The CDR3 is 12 amino acids. Trimming removed 10 bases at V and 2 bases at J, with 12 bases between. CDR3 region: CANSRPTYEQYF. The CDR3 nucleotides are TGTGCCAACTCAAGGCCGACCTACGAGCAGTACTTC.

V and J are TRBV7-2 and TRBJ2-3; D is possibly TRBD2 (7 bases). The CDR3 runs to 14 residues. Germline-derived CDR1 and CDR2 are SGHTA and FQGNSA. With 7 bases removed from V and 2 bases from J, the gap between germline ends came to 13 bases. This CDR3 reads CASNKAGHTDTQYF. The CDR3 coding sequence is TGTGCCAGCAACAAAGCGGGACACACAGATACGCAGTATTTT.

The chain has TRBV11-3 and TRBJ2-3; possibly TRBD1 for D (6 bases). The CDR3 runs to 13 residues. V was shortened by 5 bases and J by 11 bases, with 17 bases between the two germline ends. Germline CDR1 is SGHNT and CDR2 is YENEEA. CDR3 in DNA: TGTGCCAGCAGCCTAACTAGGCCGGGACAGCAGTATTTT. Residues: CASSLTRPGQQYF.